Listed here are 2 T cell receptor beta chains from one sample, sequenced in a study of blood T cell repertoires in COVID-19. The data were produced by immunoSEQ multiplex PCR, yet TCRdb's version contains in-frame clones alone and is incomplete. The sample has approximately 120,000 clones, about 89% seen once; the top ten hold 19%. The sample consisted of peripheral blood. The receptors come from a human donor with acute or convalescent COVID-19. The donor label of this sample is uncertain.

The chain links TRBV28 to TRBJ2-1; maybe TRBD2 (5 bases). The germline V gene has CDR1 MDHEN and CDR2 SYDVKM. The CDR3 covers 15 residues. Trimming cost V 6 bases and J 0 bases, with 12 bases left between them. CDR3 in amino acids: CASRPGLFSYNEQFF. The CDR3, as DNA: TGTGCCAGCAGACCAGGACTCTTCTCCTACAATGAGCAGTTCTTC. The variable domain in full, with the rest retrieved from reference TRBV28 and TRBJ2-1, is DVKVTQSSRYLVKRTGEKVFLECVQDMDHENMFWYRQDPGLGLRLIYFSYDVKMKEKGDIPEGYSVSREKKERFSLILESASTNQTSMYLCASRPGLFSYNEQFFGPGTRLTVL.

This chain uses TRBV28 with TRBJ1-1; a possible D gene is TRBD1 (6 bases). V dropped 3 bases and J dropped 4 bases, with 21 bases sitting between them. The CDR3 has 17 amino acids. Germline CDR1 reads MDHEN; CDR2 reads SYDVKM. CDR3 bases: TGTGCCAGCAGTTTTTCCGTGGCAGGGGTTCGGAGCACTGAAGCTTTCTTT. This translates into CASSFSVAGVRSTEAFF.